This is a list of T cell receptor beta chains from one sample in a study of CD8+ T cells in alopecia areata. Sequencing used immunoSEQ multiplex PCR; TCRdb keeps in-frame clones, though not all of them. This table has around 270,000 clones, 55% to 75% appearing once. The sequencing here drew on CD4+ T cells sorted from blood, taken at week 24, from a patient treated with tofacitinib. Receptors were obtained from a human donor with alopecia areata. The conserved cysteine and the conserved F or W are not part of the CDR3 here.

TRBJ2-3	TRBV5-1	9	ASTLKDTQY
TRBJ2-2	TRBV18	13	ASSPRTSSPGELF
TRBJ2-1	TRBV10-3	12	AISESSPQDRAL
TRBJ2-6	TRBV7-2	13	ASSLQGPGANVLT
TRBJ1-2	TRBV4-1	13	ASSLGQGTNYGYT
TRBJ2-1	TRBV5-6	13	ASSFLGLTGNEQF
TRBJ1-3	TRBV6-5	13	ASRRDTDSGNTIY
TRBJ1-1	TRBV4-2	14	ASSHGIGQIPTEAF
TRBJ2-5	TRBV7-9	14	ASSFSGTGPEETQY
TRBJ2-4	TRBV15	10	ATSRPGRIQY
TRBJ2-6	TRBV2	13	ASSEWRGAANVLT
TRBJ2-2	TRBV7-9	13	ASSLRDRDTGELF
TRBJ1-2	TRBV5-1	12	ASSLAPPNYGYT
TRBJ2-2	TRBV29-1	14	SVEPGRGRGTGELF
TRBJ2-3	TRBV7-6	12	ASSFKEGTDTQY
TRBJ2-6	TRBV2	14	ASSERTLSGANVLT
TRBJ1-5	TRBV2	12	ASSETRDRAIQH
TRBJ1-2	TRBV9	12	ASSPRNARDGYT
TRBJ1-2	TRBV2	11	ATQLGQGGGYT
TRBJ1-2	TRBV7-2	10	ASSHSSSGYT
TRBJ2-7	TRBV7-2	12	ASSLAGGTYEQY
TRBJ1-2	TRBV10-3	10	AISENYYGYT
TRBJ1-1	TRBV7-9	13	ASSSGRDRGAEAF
TRBJ2-2	TRBV5-4	11	ASSFGGTGELF
TRBJ1-4	TRBV29-1	11	SVRTGGDEKLF
TRBJ1-6	TRBV6-1	15	ASSERSPGTYNSPLH
TRBJ1-2	TRBV20-1	7	SARSTGV
TRBJ2-7	TRBV6-1	11	ASSLDIGYEQY
TRBJ2-5	TRBV11-2	12	ASSLGGTQETQY
TRBJ2-3	TRBV5-6	13	ASSFQGARIDTQY
TRBJ1-2	TRBV6-1	9	ASSFGYGYT
TRBJ2-3	TRBV28	11	ASSFSGEDTQY
TRBJ2-3	TRBV5-6	12	ASSFDLSTDTQY
TRBJ1-1	TRBV2	12	ASSSDRGRTEAF
TRBJ1-1	TRBV29-1	12	SVEGKVGDTEAF
TRBJ1-4	TRBV6-5	13	ASRGTGWSAEKLF
TRBJ2-6	TRBV4-2	11	ASSRTGANVLT
TRBJ1-4	TRBV5-5	12	ASSLGGSAEKLF
TRBJ2-7	TRBV29-1	14	SVKKVLAGGPYEQY
TRBJ2-3	TRBV4-2	16	ASSQGLAGGRGPDTQY
TRBJ1-6	TRBV5-4	12	ASSLWADNSPLH
TRBJ1-1	TRBV7-9	13	ASSSQGAGNTEAF
TRBJ2-1	TRBV7-3	11	ASSFVGYNEQF
TRBJ2-1	TRBV2	11	AATPDRNNEQF
TRBJ2-2	TRBV7-2	11	ASSRGGPGELF
TRBJ2-3	TRBV9	13	ASSVSLSSTDTQY
TRBJ2-5	TRBV5-1	16	ASSLGAGYRGRQETQY